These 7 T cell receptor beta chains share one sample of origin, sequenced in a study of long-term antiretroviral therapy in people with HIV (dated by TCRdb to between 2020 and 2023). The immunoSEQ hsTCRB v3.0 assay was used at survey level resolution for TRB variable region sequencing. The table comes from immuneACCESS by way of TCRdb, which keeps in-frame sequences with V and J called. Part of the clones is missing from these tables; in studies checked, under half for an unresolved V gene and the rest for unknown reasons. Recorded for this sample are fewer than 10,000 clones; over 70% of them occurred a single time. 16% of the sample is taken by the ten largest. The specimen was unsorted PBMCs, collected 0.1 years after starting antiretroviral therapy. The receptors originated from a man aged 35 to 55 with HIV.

CDR3 nucleotide sequence: TGTGCCAGCTCACCTAACGAGGACTATGGCTACACCTTC. Translating it yields CASSPNEDYGYTF. This chain uses TRBV18 with TRBJ1-2, with D unresolved. V lost 3 bases and J lost 3, with 8 bases in between. CDR3 length: 13 residues. Per germline, CDR1 KGHSH and CDR2 LQKENI.

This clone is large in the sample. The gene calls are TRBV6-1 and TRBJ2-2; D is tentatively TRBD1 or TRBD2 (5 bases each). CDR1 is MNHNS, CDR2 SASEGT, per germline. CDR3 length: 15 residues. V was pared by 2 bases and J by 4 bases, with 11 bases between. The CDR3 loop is CASSEWGSTTGELFF. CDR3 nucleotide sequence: TGTGCCAGCAGTGAATGGGGGAGTACCACCGGGGAGCTGTTTTTT.

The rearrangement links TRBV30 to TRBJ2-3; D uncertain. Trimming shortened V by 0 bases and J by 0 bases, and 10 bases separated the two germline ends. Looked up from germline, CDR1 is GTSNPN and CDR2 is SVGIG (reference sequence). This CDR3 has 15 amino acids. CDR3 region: CAWSVNSPSTDTQYF. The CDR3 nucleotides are TGTGCCTGGAGTGTTAATAGCCCCAGCACAGATACGCAGTATTTT.

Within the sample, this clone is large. DNA of the CDR3: TGCGCCAGCAGCTTGACAAATTCACCCCTCCACTTT. Residues: CASSLTNSPLHF. The J gene is TRBJ1-6, the V gene TRBV5-1; D remains unclear. The V and J ends lost 1 base and 7 bases respectively, with 3 bases between them. The CDR3 length is 12 residues. Per the germline V gene, CDR1 is SGHRS and CDR2 is YFSETQ.

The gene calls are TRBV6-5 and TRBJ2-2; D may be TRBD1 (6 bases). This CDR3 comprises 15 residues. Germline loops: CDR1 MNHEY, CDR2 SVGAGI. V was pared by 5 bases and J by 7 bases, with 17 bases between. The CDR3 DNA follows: TGTGCCAGCAGTACCCCCTCACAGGGCGTCGGGGAGCTGTTTTTT. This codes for CASSTPSQGVGELFF.

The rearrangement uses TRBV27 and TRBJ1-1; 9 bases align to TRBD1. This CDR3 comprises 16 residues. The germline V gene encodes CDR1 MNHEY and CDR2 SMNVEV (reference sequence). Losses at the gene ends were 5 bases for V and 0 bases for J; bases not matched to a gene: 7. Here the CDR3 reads CASSLSGTGMNTEAFF. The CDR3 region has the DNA TGTGCCAGCAGTCTCTCCGGGACAGGGATGAACACTGAAGCTTTCTTT.

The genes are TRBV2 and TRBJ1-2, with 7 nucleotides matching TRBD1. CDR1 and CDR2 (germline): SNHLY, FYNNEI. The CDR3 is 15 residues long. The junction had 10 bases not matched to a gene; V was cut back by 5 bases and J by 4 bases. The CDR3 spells CASSQNDRVSYGYTF. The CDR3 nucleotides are TGTGCCAGCAGTCAAAACGACAGGGTATCCTATGGCTACACCTTC.